What follows is one TCR beta chain and its context. Deletions cut 1 base from V and 4 bases from J, with 10 bases between. The CDR3 runs 14 residues. Per the germline V gene, CDR1 is MNHEY and CDR2 is SMNVEV (reference sequence). This specimen comes from a study of CD8 T cells in Susac syndrome. CD8+ and CD4+ T cells from blood underwent TCR beta sequencing. The study used healthy donors as controls matched for age and sex. TEMRA cells underwent FACS enrichment and CD8+ and CD4+ T cells underwent negative isolation. RNA was extracted with the RNeasy kit, and a quantity of roughly 0.45 to 1 ug was reverse transcribed using random hexamers. An immunoSEQ multiplex PCR amplified TCR beta CDR3 over 54 Vbeta and 13 Jbeta. One entry per CDR3 protein results from TCRdb running MiXCR on the immunoSEQ multiplex PCR reads. This sample carries 150,000 to 200,000 distinct CDR3 sequences, around 93% of them seen once, and the ten largest clones take just over 0.13%.

This TCR was recovered from a human donor in good health. The chain carries TRBV27 and TRBJ1-2, with D possibly TRBD1 on 5 matching bases. Sequenced material: CD4+ T cells from PBMCs. The CDR3 is CASSLFAGPYGYTF. In DNA, the CDR3 is TGTGCCAGCAGTTTATTTGCAGGGCCCTATGGCTACACCTTC.